This T cell receptor (beta chain) is drawn from a study of memory CD8 T cells in hepatitis C reinfection (dated by TCRdb to about 2017). Notes on the research overall: Two consecutive HCV infections were spontaneously resolved by three donors, whereas a primary infection was cleared by two donors who then became chronically infected after reinfection. An HCV reinfection was defined as a positive HCV RNA test that came after two negative tests taken at least 60 days apart. Samples from before reinfection were taken anywhere from 55 to 20 weeks prior to reinfection being detected. In about 5 donors, the study followed the TCR beta repertoire of virus-specific CD8 T cells over time through an HCV reinfection episode. Five or six reinfection cases with stored pre-reinfection samples were identified between 2009 and 2012. Participants who had resolved a prior HCV infection were followed every 3 months in the reinfection study. Overall study results and their limits: Because only 4 to 6 donors were included, definitive conclusions about public clonotypes linked to secondary clearance were beyond the reach of the study.

The receptor library was made with the immunoSEQ multiplex PCR assay. Genomic DNA was extracted from the sorted cells, and the TCR beta V, D and J regions were sequenced using the automated high-throughput method of Adaptive Biotechnologies. CDR3 regions were amplified with a two-step, bias-controlled multiplex PCR. Amplified TCR beta libraries were sequenced on an Illumina instrument. In the paper's pipeline: The demultiplexed reads were processed to cut down on amplification and sequencing bias, and the IMGT database was used to assign CDR3 sequences to gene families. Repertoire data were analyzed with ImmunoSEQ software version 2.0. Clonotype lists were filtered to remove out-of-frame sequences as well as sequences containing stop codons in the CDR3. Clonotypes with a frequency below 0.01% were excluded because such low-frequency clonotypes corresponded to less than one cell. Richness was calculated by dividing observed richness by the number of input cells, and evenness was calculated by dividing Shannon entropy by the log of observed richness. To measure repertoire diversity and how similar the repertoire was between time points, Simpson diversity and Morisita-Horn overlap indices were applied. Clonotypes were categorized as dominant (>1%), sub-dominant (0.5-0.99%), low abundance (0.1-0.49%) or lowest abundance (<0.1%). The germline index was obtained by subtracting total nucleotide additions from total CDR3 length and then dividing the result by total CDR3 length. The clones in this table, taken by TCRdb from immuneACCESS, are in-frame only. Not every clone is retained; where verified, under half of the shortfall comes from an unresolved V gene, and the cause of the rest is unknown. The V and J calls and clone size come from that table; D and trimming were worked out from the DNA. The sample contains tens of thousands of clones, around 92% of them found a single time. About 1% of the sample rests with the top ten.

About this clone itself: Its cognate antigen has yet to be identified. Per-base qualities were not stored, and no clone one base away is much larger.

This specimen's time point label, interpreted: pre-reinfection, 55 to 20 weeks before reinfection detection. TCR sequencing was performed on the sorted cells directly ex vivo, without any in vitro expansion beforehand. The donors were people who inject drugs and were enrolled in Canada's Montreal Acute Hepatitis C Cohort Study (HEPCO). Total naive CD8 T cells, sorted as viable CD3+ CD8+ CD45RO-, came from a couple of donors at all three reinfection time points as controls. Before sorting, cryopreserved peripheral blood mononuclear cells were thawed and used as the source for purifying CD8 T cells. CD8 T cells were enriched by negative selection with the MACS CD8+ T cell Isolation Kit. A BD FACSAria II sorter with FACSDiva software was used for cell sorting, and FlowJo was used for data analysis. The germline V gene (reference sequence) provides CDR1 LNHDA and CDR2 SQIVND. Cut back by 8 bases and 2 bases, the V and J ends lie 9 bases apart. The CDR3 goes from the cysteine to the phenylalanine over 13 residues. Left in the record is the CDR3 DNA by itself, 39 bases read in frame from the first base.

Recombination linked TRBV19 to TRBJ2-2; D gene: possibly TRBD2, on 6 matching bases. The origin of this receptor is a man between 18 and 29 years old with hepatitis C virus infection. Sequenced sample: naive CD8+ T cells sorted from blood. Read against the paper, the sample's cell subset or site label means: total naive CD8+CD45RO- T cells. The nucleotide sequence reads TGTGCCAGTTTACTAGCTAACACCGGGGAGCTGTTTTTT. Its protein product is CASLLANTGELFF.